This T cell receptor beta chain was retrieved from a study of shared clonotypes between healthy human individuals. Study conclusions and caveats: All-four-donor shared clonotypes had higher generation probabilities than non-shared clonotypes did. Relative to memory subsets, naive subsets generally showed larger estimated richness.

Concerning this clone: Its antigen is unknown.

CD45RA+ naive and CD45RA-negative memory subsets were separated from CD4+ cells. V lost 6 bases and J 1 base, leaving 17 bases between the germline ends. The germline CDR1 and CDR2 sequences are MNHEY and SMNVEV (reference sequence). The CDR3 extends over 16 amino acids. The table came from immunoSEQ multiplex PCR; TCRdb's copy has only in-frame clones and leaves some out. The profile covers just over 2,000,000 clones, with 95% appearing a single time and under 0.15% taken by the ten largest. The sample was naive CD4+ T cells sorted from blood. Subset reported: CD45RA+ positively selected. The receptor was isolated from a man in his late teens or twenties in good health. The chain employs TRBV27 and TRBJ2-3, with D tentatively TRBD1 (5 bases). In DNA, the CDR3 is TGTGCCAGCAGCCCGTGGCCGACCAGGGGCACAGATACGCAGTATTTT. Translated, it gives CASSPWPTRGTDTQYF.